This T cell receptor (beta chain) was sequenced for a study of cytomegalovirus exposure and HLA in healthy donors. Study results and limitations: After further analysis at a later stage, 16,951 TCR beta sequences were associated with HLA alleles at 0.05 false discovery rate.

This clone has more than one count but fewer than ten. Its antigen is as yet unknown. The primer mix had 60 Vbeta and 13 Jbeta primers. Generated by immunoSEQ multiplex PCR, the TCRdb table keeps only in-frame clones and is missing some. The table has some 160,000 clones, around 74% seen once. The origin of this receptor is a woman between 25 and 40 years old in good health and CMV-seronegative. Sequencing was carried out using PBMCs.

CDR3 residues: CASSPPTSLPYNEQFF. CDR3 nucleotide sequence: TGTGCCAGCAGCCCCCCCACTAGTCTTCCTTACAATGAGCAGTTCTTC. The chain uses TRBV5-5 and TRBJ2-1; D may be TRBD2 (5 bases). Between the trimmed V and J ends, which lost 4 bases and 4 bases, there was a span of 18 bases. Germline-derived CDR1 and CDR2 are SGHKS and YYEKEE (reference sequence). This CDR3 has 16 residues.